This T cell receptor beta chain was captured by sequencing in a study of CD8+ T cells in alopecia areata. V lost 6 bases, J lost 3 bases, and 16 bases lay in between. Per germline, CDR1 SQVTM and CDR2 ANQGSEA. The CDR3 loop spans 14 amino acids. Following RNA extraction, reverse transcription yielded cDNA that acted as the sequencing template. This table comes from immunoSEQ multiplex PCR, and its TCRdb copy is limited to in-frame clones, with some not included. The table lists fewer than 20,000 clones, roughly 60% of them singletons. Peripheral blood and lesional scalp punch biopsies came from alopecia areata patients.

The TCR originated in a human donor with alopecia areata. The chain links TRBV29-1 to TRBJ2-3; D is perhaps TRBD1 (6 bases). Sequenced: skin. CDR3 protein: CSVPGHLLTDTQYF. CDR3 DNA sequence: TGCAGCGTCCCGGGACACCTCTTGACAGATACGCAGTATTTT.